This TCR beta chain was captured by sequencing in a study of a mutant IDH1 vaccine in newly diagnosed glioma. Turning to the study itself: Visit timing is recorded as week 35 for V12 and week 47 for V13.

Measured with immunoSEQ multiplex PCR; TCRdb has only the in-frame clones, and not every one. This table holds around 50,000 clones, approximately 88% found once. The V gene's germline CDR1 is SNHLY and CDR2 FYNNEI. Trimming shortened V by 0 bases and J by 10 bases, and 6 bases separated the two germline ends. The CDR3 has 12 residues. The time point is: week 47, end of study. A single vaccine dose contained 300 ug of mutant IDH1 20-mer peptide, and topical imiquimod was used with it. This clone was seen a single time. Its antigen is as yet unknown. The chain uses TRBV2 and TRBJ2-2, with D perhaps matching TRBD2 (5 bases). The sequence derives from a woman in her twenties or thirties with glioma. Some clones in this sample may be carry-over from other donors' samples. Source: PBMCs, taken from a glioma patient whose treatment included an IDH1 peptide vaccine. CDR3 DNA sequence: TGTGCCAGCAGTGAAGCGAGGGAGGAGCTGTTTTTT. It is translated as CASSEAREELFF. The entire variable domain, with the rest obtained from reference TRBV2 and TRBJ2-2, is as follows: EPEVTQTPSHQVTQMGQEVILRCVPISNHLYFYWYRQILGQKVEFLVSFYNNEISEKSEIFDDQFSVERPDGSNFTLKIRSTKLEDSAMYFCASSEAREELFFGEGSRLTVL.